These T cell receptor beta chains were read from a single sample in a study of cytotoxic CD8 clonotypes in ibrutinib-treated CLL. Generated by immunoSEQ multiplex PCR, the TCRdb table keeps only in-frame clones and is missing some. The profile shows about 300,000 clones, roughly four fifths of them singletons. The sample was PBMCs, taken at disease progression, from a patient treated with ibrutinib. All receptors derive from a human donor with chronic lymphocytic leukemia. Each CDR3 is given with its conserved first and last residue. D genes are given only for firm matches. For some rows the clone size is stated as once, few or many, or as a class when expanded; others skip it.

d_gene	v_gene	abundance	j_gene	CDR3aa	CDR3nt
TRBD2	TRBV12-5	few	TRBJ2-3	CASGLLAGFADTQYF	TGTGCTAGTGGTTTGCTAGCGGGGTTTGCAGATACGCAGTATTTT
TRBD1	TRBV9	-	TRBJ2-3	CASSAYAGGSTDTQYF	TGTGCCAGCAGCGCTTACGCAGGGGGTTCCACAGATACGCAGTATTTT
-	TRBV5-1	once	TRBJ2-7	CASRGGTGRATYEQYF	TGCGCCAGCAGGGGTGGGACCGGGCGGGCAACCTACGAGCAGTACTTC
-	TRBV11-2	-	TRBJ1-1	CASSLDDDTEAFF	TGTGCCAGCAGCTTAGACGATGACACTGAAGCTTTCTTT
TRBD1	TRBV7-2	-	TRBJ2-7	CASSPRQGGSYEQYF	TGTGCCAGCAGCCCTCGACAGGGGGGATCCTACGAGCAGTACTTC
-	TRBV7-2	-	TRBJ1-5	CASSLKQGYQPQHF	TGTGCCAGCAGCTTAAAACAGGGCTATCAGCCCCAGCATTTT
-	TRBV11-2	-	TRBJ2-3	CASSLVAPSTDTQYF	TGTGCCAGCAGCTTAGTAGCTCCTAGCACAGATACGCAGTATTTT
-	TRBV6-6	-	TRBJ1-5	CASSYFSQLNQPQHF	TGTGCCAGCAGTTACTTTTCGCAGCTCAATCAGCCCCAGCATTTT
-	TRBV11-2	few	TRBJ2-7	CASSSRGGPNEQYF	TGTGCCAGCAGCTCCCGAGGGGGTCCCAACGAGCAGTACTTC
TRBD1	TRBV6-1	-	TRBJ2-7	CASSARTGSSYEQYF	TGTGCCAGCAGTGCCCGGACAGGAAGCTCCTACGAGCAGTACTTC
TRBD1	TRBV11-1	-	TRBJ2-3	CASSSRDRDSLTQYF	TGTGCCAGCAGCTCCCGGGACAGAGACTCCCTTACGCAGTATTTT
TRBD2	TRBV10-2	once	TRBJ2-7	CASSEWTSGRIYEQYF	TGCGCCAGCAGTGAGTGGACTAGCGGGAGGATCTACGAGCAGTACTTC
-	TRBV25-1	-	TRBJ2-3	CASSEGGHFTDTQYF	TGTGCCAGCAGTGAAGGGGGACACTTCACAGATACGCAGTATTTT
-	TRBV19	-	TRBJ1-1	CASSIIAPMNTEAFF	TGTGCCAGTAGTATTATAGCCCCCATGAACACTGAAGCTTTCTTT
-	TRBV10-3	-	TRBJ2-2	CATSTGTGELFF	TGTGCCACTAGCACCGGAACCGGGGAGCTGTTTTTT
-	TRBV19	-	TRBJ1-5	CASSIKGYGDHSNQPQHF	TGTGCCAGTAGTATTAAGGGGTATGGGGACCATAGCAATCAGCCCCAGCATTTT
-	TRBV5-1	-	TRBJ2-3	CASSLGAADTQYF	TGCGCCAGCAGCTTGGGGGCCGCAGATACGCAGTATTTT
-	TRBV5-1	many	TRBJ2-5	CASSLDQETQYF	TGCGCCAGCAGCTTGGACCAAGAGACCCAGTACTTC
-	TRBV4-1	-	TRBJ1-4	CASSQLKATATNEKLFF	TGCGCCAGCAGCCAACTTAAGGCGACAGCAACTAATGAAAAACTGTTTTTT
TRBD2	TRBV4-1	-	TRBJ2-1	CASSRSGTSGVNEQFF	TGCGCCAGCAGCCGATCCGGGACTAGCGGGGTGAATGAGCAGTTCTTC
TRBD1	TRBV12-5	-	TRBJ1-1	CASGLVRFWTGLNTEAFF	TGTGCTAGTGGTTTGGTACGGTTTTGGACAGGGCTCAACACTGAAGCTTTCTTT
TRBD1	TRBV7-9	-	TRBJ2-3	CASSLYATGVGTDTQYF	TGTGCCAGCAGCTTATACGCGACAGGGGTCGGCACAGATACGCAGTATTTT